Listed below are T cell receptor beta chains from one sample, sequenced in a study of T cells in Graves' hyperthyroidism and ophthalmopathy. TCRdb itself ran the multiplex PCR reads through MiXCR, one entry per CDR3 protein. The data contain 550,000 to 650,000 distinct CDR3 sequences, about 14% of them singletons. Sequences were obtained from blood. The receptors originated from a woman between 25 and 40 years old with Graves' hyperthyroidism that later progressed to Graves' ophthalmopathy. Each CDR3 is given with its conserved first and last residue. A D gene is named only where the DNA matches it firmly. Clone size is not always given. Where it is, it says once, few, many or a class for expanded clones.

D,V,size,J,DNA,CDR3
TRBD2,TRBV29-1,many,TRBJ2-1,TGCAGCGTCGCATCACTAGCGGGAGGGCCGTTCGATGAGCAGTTCTTC,CSVASLAGGPFDEQFF
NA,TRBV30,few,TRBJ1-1,TGTGCCTGGAGAGGGTATAATGAAGCTTTCTTT,CAWRGYNEAFF
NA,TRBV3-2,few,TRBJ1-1,TGTGCCAGCAGCCTTAACGTACGGACCCCAGGGGGTACGGTGGCTGAAGCTTTCTTT,CASSLNVRTPGGTVAEAFF
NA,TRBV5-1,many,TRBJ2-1,TGCGCCAGCAGCTTGTTATCGGTTGGGAGAGGGAATGAGCAGTTCTTC,CASSLLSVGRGNEQFF
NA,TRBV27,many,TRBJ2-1,TGTGCCAGCAGTCACCAGGACAGCGTCTCCTACAATGAGCAGTTCTTC,CASSHQDSVSYNEQFF
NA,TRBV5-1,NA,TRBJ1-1,TGCGCCAGCAGCTTGGAAGGACAGCTTGAAGCTTTCTTT,CASSLEGQLEAFF
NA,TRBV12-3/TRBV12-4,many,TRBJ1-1,TGTGCCAGTAGAACCTTGGGGGTGAACACTGAAGCTTTCTTT,CASRTLGVNTEAFF
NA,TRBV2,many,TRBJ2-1,TGTGCCAGCCGTTCTATGGTCTCCTACAATGAGCAGTTCTTC,CASRSMVSYNEQFF
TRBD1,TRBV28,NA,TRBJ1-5,TGTGCCAGCAGTTATTACGCTGGGACAGACAATCAGCCCCAGCATTTT,CASSYYAGTDNQPQHF
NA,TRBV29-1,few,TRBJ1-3,TGCAGCGTTGTCCCCCCGGGGACTGGAAACACCATATATTTT,CSVVPPGTGNTIYF
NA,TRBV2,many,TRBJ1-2,TGTGCCAGGGGGGGTAACTATGGCTACACCTTC,CARGGNYGYTF
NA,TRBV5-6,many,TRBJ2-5,TGTGCCAGCACCGCGCCCCCAGGGAAGGAGACCCAGTACTTC,CASTAPPGKETQYF
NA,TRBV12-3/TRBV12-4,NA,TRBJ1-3,TGTGCCAGCAGTTTAGACGGCGGAAACACCATATATTTT,CASSLDGGNTIYF
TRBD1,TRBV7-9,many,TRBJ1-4,TGTGCCAGCAGCTTAGCCCGAGGTGTGAGCAGGGGGCCTGATGAAAAACTGTTTTTT,CASSLARGVSRGPDEKLFF
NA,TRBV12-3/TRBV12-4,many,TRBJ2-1,TGTGCCAGCAGTTTAGATTGGACACAGAACAATGAGCAGTTCTTC,CASSLDWTQNNEQFF
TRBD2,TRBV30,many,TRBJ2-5,TGTGCCTGGAGTGTATCCAGCGGGAACCAAGAGACCCAGTACTTC,CAWSVSSGNQETQYF
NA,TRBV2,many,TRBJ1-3,TGTGCCACCTCTAACTCTGGAAACACCATATATTTT,CATSNSGNTIYF
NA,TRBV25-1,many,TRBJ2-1,TGTGCCAGCAAAGACTCATTGGAATTCTACAATGAGCAGTTCTTC,CASKDSLEFYNEQFF
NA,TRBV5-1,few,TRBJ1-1,TGCGCCAGCAGCGTCGAAGCAGGGGTAATGAACACTGAAGCTTTCTTT,CASSVEAGVMNTEAFF
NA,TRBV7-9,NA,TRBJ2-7,TGTGCCAGCAGCCAAGCCCATGAGCGGGTCTACGAGCAGTACTTC,CASSQAHERVYEQYF
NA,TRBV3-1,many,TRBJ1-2,TGTGCCAGCAGCCAAGCACCACAGGGAGCTAACTATGGCTACACCTTC,CASSQAPQGANYGYTF
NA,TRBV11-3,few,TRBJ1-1,TGTGCCAGCAGCATTGGACAGTCTAAAGCTTTCTTT,CASSIGQSKAFF
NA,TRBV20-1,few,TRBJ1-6,TGCAGTGCTAGCGGGCCGATCTCTAATTCACCCCTCCACTTT,CSASGPISNSPLHF
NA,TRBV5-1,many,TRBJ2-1,TGCGCCAGCAGCTTGGTAGGGGCGAGGACCTACAATGAGCAGTTCTTC,CASSLVGARTYNEQFF
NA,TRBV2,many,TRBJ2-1,TGTGCCAGCAATGGAGCGGTCCACTCCTCATACAATGAGCAGTTCTTC,CASNGAVHSSYNEQFF
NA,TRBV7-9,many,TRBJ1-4,TGTGCCAGCAGCTTATTACCAACTAATGAAAAACTGTTTTTT,CASSLLPTNEKLFF
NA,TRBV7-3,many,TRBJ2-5,TGTGCCAGCAGCTCGCATAGCGGTGAAGAGACCCAGTACTTC,CASSSHSGEETQYF
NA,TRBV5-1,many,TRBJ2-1,TGCGCCAGCAGCTTCGGCAATGAGCAGTTCTTC,CASSFGNEQFF
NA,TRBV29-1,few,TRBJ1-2,TGCAGCGTTTTGGGCGGGGGGGACCCGGGCGGCTACACCTTC,CSVLGGGDPGGYTF
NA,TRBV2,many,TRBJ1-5,TGTGCCAGCAGCCGGGGCGCGGGTCAGCCCCAGCATTTT,CASSRGAGQPQHF
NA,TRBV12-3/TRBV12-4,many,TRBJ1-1,TGTGCCAGCAGCCGCTTAGACGTGATAAGCACTGAAGCTTTCTTT,CASSRLDVISTEAFF
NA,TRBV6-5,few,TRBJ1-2,TGTGCCAGCAGTTACTCGGAGGAGATCTATGGCTACACCTTC,CASSYSEEIYGYTF